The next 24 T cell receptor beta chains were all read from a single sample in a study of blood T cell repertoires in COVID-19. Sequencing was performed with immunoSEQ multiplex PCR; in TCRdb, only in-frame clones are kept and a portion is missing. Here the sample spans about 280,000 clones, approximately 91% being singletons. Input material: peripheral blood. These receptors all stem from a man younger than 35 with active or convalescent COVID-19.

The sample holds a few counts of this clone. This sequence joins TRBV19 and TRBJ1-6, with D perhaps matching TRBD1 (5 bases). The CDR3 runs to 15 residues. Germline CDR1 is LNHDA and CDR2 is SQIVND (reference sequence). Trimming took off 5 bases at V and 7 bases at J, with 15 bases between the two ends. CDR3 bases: TGTGCCAGTAGTGCGCCGGGACTGATAAATTCACCCCTCCACTTT. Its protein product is CASSAPGLINSPLHF.

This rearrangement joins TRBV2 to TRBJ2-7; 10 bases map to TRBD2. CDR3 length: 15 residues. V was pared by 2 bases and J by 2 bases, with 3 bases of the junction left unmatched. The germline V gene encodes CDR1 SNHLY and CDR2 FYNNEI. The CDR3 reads CASSERSGGAYEQYF. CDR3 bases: TGTGCCAGCAGTGAAAGAAGCGGGGGGGCCTACGAGCAGTACTTC.

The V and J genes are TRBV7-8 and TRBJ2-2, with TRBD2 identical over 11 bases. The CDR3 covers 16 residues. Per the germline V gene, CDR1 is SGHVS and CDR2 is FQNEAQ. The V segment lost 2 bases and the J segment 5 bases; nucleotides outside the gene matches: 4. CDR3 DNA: TGTGCCAGCAGCTTACTTCGACTAGCGGGGACCGGGGAGCTGTTTTTT. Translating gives CASSLLRLAGTGELFF.

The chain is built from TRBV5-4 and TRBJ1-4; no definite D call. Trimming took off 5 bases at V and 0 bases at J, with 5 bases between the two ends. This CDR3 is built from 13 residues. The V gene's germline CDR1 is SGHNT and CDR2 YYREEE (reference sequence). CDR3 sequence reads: CASSQTTNEKLFF. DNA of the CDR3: TGTGCCAGCAGTCAAACAACTAATGAAAAACTGTTTTTT. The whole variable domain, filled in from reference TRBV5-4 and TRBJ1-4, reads ETGVTQSPTHLIKTRGQQVTLRCSSQSGHNTVSWYQQALGQGPQFIFQYYREEENGRGNFPPRFSGLQFPNYSSELNVNALELDDSALYLCASSQTTNEKLFFGSGTQLSVL.

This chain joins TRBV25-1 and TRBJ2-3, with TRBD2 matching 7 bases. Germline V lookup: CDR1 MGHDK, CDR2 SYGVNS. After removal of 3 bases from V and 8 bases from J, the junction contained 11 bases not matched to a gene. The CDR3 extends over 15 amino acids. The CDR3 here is CASSDQTGGWGTQYF. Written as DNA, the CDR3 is TGTGCCAGCAGTGACCAAACGGGGGGTTGGGGTACGCAGTATTTT. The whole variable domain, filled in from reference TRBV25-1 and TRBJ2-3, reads EADIYQTPRYLVIGTGKKITLECSQTMGHDKMYWYQQDPGMELHLIHYSYGVNSTEKGDLSSESTVSRIRTEHFPLTLESARPSHTSQYLCASSDQTGGWGTQYFGPGTRLTVL.

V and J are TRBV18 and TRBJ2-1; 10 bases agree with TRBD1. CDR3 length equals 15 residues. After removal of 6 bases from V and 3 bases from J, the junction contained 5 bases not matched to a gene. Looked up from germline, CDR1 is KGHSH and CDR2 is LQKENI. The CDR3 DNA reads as TGTGCCAGCTCCTCGACAGGGGGCAACTACAATGAGCAGTTCTTC. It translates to CASSSTGGNYNEQFF.

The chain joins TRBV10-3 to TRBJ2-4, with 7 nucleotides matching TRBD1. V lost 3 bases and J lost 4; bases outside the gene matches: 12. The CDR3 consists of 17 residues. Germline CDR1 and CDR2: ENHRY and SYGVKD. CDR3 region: CAISDLARGLPKNIQYF. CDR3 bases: TGTGCCATCAGTGACTTAGCCAGGGGGTTGCCAAAAAACATTCAGTACTTC.

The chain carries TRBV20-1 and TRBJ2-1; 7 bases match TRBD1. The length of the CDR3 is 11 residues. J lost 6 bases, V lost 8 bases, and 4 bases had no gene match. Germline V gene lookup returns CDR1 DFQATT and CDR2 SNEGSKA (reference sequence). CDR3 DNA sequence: TGCAGTACCGACAGGGCCAATGAGCAGTTCTTC. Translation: CSTDRANEQFF.

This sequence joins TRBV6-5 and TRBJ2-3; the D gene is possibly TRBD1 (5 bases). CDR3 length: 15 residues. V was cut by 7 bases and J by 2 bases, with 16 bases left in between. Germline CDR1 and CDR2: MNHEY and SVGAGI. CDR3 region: CASTKETANTDTQYF. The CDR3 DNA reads TGTGCCAGCACCAAGGAGACAGCTAACACAGATACGCAGTATTTT.

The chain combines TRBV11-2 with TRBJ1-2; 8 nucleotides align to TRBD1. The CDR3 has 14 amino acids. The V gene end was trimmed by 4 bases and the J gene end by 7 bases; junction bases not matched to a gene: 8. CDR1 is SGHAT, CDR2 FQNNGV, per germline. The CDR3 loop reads CASSSGQGESGYTF. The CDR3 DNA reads TGTGCCAGCAGCTCCGGACAGGGTGAGAGTGGCTACACCTTC.

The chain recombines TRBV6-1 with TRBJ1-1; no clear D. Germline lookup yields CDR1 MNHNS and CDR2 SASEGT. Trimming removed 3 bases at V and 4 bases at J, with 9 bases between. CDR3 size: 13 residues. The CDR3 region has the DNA TGTGCCAGCAGTGAGATGGCCATCACTGAAGCTTTCTTT. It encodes CASSEMAITEAFF.

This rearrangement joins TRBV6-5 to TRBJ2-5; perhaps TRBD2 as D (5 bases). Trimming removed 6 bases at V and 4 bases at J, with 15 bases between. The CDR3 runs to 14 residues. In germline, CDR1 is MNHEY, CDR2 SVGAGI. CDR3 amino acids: CASRGVGMGETQYF. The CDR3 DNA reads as TGTGCCAGCAGGGGAGTTGGTATGGGAGAGACCCAGTACTTC.

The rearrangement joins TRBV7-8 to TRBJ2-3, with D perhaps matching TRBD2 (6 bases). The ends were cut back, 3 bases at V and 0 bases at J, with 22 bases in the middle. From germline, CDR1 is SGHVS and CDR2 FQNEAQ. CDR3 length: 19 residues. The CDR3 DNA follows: TGTGCCAGCAGCTTCCAAGTTCGTAGCGGACTAACTAGCACAGATACGCAGTATTTT. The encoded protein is CASSFQVRSGLTSTDTQYF.

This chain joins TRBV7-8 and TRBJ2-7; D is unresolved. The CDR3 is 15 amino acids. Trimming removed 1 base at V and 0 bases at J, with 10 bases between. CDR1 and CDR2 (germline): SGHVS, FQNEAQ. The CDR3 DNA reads TGTGCCAGCAGCTTAGTTCACGGTTCCTCCTACGAGCAGTACTTC. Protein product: CASSLVHGSSYEQYF.

In DNA, the CDR3 is TGTGCCAGCAGTGAAATGGTGGCCGGGACAGGGCAGGAGACCCAGTACTTC. Amino acid sequence: CASSEMVAGTGQETQYF. The J gene is TRBJ2-5, the V gene TRBV6-1, with 9 positions matching TRBD1. Germline V gene lookup returns CDR1 MNHNS and CDR2 SASEGT. CDR3 length: 17 amino acids. Unmatched junction bases numbered 12, after V lost 2 bases and J lost 5 bases.

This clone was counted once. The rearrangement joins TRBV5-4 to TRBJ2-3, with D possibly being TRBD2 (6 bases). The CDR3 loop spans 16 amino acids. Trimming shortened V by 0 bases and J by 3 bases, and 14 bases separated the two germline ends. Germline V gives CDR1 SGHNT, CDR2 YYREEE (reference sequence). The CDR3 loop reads CASSLGRPSGTDTQYF. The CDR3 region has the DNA TGTGCCAGCAGCTTGGGAAGGCCAAGCGGGACAGATACGCAGTATTTT.

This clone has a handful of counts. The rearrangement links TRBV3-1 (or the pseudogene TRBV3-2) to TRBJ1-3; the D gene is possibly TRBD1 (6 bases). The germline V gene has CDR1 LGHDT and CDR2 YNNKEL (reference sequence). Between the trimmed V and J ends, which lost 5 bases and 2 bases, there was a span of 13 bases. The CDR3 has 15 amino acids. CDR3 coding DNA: TGTGCCAGCAGCACCCTTACAGGGACTGGAAACACCATATATTTT. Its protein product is CASSTLTGTGNTIYF.

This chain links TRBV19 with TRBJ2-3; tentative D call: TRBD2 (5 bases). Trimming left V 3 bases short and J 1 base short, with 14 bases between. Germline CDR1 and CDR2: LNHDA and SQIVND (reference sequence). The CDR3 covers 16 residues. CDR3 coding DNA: TGTGCCAGTAGTATCGGGGTAGCTCAAGGCACAGATACGCAGTATTTT. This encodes CASSIGVAQGTDTQYF.

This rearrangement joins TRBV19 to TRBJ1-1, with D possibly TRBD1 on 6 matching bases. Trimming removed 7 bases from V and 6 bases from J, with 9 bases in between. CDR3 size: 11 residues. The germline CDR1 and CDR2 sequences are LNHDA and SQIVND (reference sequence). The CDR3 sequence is CASKQGPEAFF. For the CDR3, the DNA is TGTGCCAGTAAACAGGGCCCTGAAGCTTTCTTT.

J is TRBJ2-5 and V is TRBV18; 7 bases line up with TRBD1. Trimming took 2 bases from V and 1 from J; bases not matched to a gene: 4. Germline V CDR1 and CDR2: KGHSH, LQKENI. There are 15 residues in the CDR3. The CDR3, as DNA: TGTGCCAGCTCACCAAACCGGGACAGCCAAGAGACCCAGTACTTC. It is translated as CASSPNRDSQETQYF.

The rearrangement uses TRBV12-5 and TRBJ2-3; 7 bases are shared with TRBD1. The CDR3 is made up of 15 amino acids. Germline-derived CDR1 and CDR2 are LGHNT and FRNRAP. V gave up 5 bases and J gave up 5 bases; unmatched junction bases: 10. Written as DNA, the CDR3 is TGTGCTAGTGGTACAGGGACAGTCACACAAGATACGCAGTATTTT. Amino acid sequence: CASGTGTVTQDTQYF.

The CDR3 is CASSQRGGSEKLFF. The CDR3 coding sequence is TGTGCCAGCAGCCAGCGGGGGGGCAGTGAAAAACTGTTTTTT. The V call is TRBV3-1 (or the pseudogene TRBV3-2), the J call TRBJ1-4; maybe TRBD1 (6 bases). Germline V gene lookup returns CDR1 LGHDT and CDR2 YNNKEL (reference sequence). V shed 3 bases and J shed 7 bases, with 12 bases lying between them. This CDR3 is 14 amino acids long.

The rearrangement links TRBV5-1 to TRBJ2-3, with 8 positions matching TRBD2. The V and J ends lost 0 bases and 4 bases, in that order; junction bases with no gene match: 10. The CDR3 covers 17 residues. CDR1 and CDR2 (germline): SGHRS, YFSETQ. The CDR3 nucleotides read TGCGCCAGCAGCTTGGCCACGGCGGGGGGAGGGTCAGATACGCAGTATTTT. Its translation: CASSLATAGGGSDTQYF.

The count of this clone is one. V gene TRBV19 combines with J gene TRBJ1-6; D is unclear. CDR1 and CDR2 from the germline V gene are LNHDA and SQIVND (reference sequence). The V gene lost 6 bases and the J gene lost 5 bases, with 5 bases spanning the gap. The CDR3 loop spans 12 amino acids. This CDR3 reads CASSSDNSPLHF. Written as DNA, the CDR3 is TGTGCCAGTAGCAGTGATAATTCACCCCTCCACTTT.